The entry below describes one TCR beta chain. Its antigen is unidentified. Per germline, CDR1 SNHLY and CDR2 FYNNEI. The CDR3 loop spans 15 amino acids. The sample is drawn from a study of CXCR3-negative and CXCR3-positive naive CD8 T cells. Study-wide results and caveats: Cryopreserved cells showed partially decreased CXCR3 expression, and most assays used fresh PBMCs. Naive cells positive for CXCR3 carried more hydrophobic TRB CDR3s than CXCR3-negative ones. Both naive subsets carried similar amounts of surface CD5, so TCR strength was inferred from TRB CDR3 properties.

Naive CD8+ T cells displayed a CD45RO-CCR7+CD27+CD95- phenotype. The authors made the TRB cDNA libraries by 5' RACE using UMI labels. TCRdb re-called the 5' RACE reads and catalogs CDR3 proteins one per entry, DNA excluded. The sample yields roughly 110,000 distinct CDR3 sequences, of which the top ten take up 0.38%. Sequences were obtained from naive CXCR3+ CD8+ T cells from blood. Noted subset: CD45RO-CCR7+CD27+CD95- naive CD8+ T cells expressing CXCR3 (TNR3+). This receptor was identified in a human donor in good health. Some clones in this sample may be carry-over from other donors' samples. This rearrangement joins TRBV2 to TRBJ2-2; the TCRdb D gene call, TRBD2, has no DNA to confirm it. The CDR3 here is CASSSGLASTGELFF.